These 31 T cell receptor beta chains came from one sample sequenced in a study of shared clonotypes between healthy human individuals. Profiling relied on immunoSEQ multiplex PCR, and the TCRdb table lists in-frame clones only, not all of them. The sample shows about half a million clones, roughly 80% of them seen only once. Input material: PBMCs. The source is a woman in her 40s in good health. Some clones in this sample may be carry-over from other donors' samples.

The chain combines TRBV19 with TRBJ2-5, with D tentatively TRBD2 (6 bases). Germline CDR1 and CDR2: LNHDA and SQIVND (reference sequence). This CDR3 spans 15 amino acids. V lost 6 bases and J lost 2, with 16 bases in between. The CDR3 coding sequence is TGTGCCAGTAGCATGGGGAGGTTTGGGCAAGAGACCCAGTACTTC. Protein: CASSMGRFGQETQYF. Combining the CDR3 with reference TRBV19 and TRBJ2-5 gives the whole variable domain DGGITQSPKYLFRKEGQNVTLSCEQNLNHDAMYWYRQDPGQGLRLIYYSQIVNDFQKGDIAEGYSVSREKKESFPLTVTSAQKNPTAFYLCASSMGRFGQETQYFGPGTRLLVL.

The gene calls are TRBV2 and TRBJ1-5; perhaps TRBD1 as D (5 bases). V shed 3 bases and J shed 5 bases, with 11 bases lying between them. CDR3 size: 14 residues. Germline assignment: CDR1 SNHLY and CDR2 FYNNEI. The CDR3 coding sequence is TGTGCCAGCAGTGAGGGACCTTCCTATCAGCCCCAGCATTTT. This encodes CASSEGPSYQPQHF.

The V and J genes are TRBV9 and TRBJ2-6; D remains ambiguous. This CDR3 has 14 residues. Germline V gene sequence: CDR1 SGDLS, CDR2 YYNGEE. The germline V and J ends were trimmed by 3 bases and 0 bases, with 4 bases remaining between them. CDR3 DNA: TGTGCCAGCAGCGACCTCTCTGGGGCCAACGTCCTGACTTTC. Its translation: CASSDLSGANVLTF. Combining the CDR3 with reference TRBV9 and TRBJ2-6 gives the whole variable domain DSGVTQTPKHLITATGQRVTLRCSPRSGDLSVYWYQQSLDQGLQFLIQYYNGEERAKGNILERFSAQQFPDLHSELNLSSLELGDSALYFCASSDLSGANVLTFGAGSRLTVL.

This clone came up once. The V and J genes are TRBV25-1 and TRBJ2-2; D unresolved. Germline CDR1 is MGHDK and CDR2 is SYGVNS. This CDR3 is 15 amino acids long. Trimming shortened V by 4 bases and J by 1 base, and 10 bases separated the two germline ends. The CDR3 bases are TGTGCCAGCAGTGCGGCACAGAAGAACACCGGGGAGCTGTTTTTT. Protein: CASSAAQKNTGELFF.

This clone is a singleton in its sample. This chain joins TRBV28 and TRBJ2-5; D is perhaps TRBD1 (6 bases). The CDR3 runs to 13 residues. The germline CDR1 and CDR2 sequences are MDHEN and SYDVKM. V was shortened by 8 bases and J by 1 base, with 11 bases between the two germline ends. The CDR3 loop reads CASRDTLQETQYF. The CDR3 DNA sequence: TGTGCCAGCCGGGACACACTCCAAGAGACCCAGTACTTC.

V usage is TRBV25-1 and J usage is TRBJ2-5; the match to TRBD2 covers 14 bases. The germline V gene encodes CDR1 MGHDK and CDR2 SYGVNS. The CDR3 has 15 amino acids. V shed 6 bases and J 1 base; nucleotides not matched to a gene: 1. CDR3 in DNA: TGTGCCAGCAGGACTAGCGGGAGGGCCCAAGAGACCCAGTACTTC. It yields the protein CASRTSGRAQETQYF.

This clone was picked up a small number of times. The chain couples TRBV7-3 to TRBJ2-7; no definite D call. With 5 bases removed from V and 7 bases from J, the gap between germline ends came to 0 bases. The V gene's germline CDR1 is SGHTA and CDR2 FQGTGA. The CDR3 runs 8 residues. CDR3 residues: CASSEQYF. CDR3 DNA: TGTGCCAGCAGCGAGCAGTACTTC.

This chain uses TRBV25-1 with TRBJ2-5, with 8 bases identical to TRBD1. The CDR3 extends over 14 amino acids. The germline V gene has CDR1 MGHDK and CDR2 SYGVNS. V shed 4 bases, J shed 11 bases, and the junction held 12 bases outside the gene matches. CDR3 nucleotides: TGTGCCAGCAGTGTTGGGGACAGGCTGGGGGAGCAGTACTTC. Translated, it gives CASSVGDRLGEQYF.

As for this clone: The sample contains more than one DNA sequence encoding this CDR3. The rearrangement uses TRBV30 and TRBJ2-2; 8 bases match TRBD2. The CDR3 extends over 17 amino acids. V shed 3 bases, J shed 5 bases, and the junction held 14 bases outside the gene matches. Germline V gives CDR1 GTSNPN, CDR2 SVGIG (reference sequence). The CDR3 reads CAWSSRSGRVGTGELFF. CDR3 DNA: TGTGCCTGGAGCTCCCGAAGCGGGAGAGTAGGGACCGGGGAGCTGTTTTTT.

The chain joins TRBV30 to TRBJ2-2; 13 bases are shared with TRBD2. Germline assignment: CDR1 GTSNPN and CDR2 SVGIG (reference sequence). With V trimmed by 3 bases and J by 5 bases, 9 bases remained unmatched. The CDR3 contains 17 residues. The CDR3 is CAWSAQRTSGSTGELFF. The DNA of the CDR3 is TGTGCCTGGAGCGCCCAACGGACTAGCGGGAGTACCGGGGAGCTGTTTTTT. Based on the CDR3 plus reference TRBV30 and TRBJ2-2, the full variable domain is SQTIHQWPATLVQPVGSPLSLECTVEGTSNPNLYWYRQAAGRGLQLLFYSVGIGQISSEVPQNLSASRPQDRQFILSSKKLLLSDSGFYLCAWSAQRTSGSTGELFFGEGSRLTVL.

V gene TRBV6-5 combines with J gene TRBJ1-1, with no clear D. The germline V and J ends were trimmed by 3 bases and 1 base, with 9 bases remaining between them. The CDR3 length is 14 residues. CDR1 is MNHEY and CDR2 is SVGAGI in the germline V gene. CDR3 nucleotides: TGTGCCAGCAGTTATCGCAGGCCGAACACTGAAGCTTTCTTT. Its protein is CASSYRRPNTEAFF.

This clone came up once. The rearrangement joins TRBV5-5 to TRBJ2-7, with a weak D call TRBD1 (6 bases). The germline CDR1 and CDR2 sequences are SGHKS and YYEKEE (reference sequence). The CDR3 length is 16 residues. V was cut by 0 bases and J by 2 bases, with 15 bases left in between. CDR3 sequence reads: CASSLETGTRTYEQYF. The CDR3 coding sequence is TGTGCCAGCAGCTTGGAAACCGGGACACGGACCTACGAGCAGTACTTC. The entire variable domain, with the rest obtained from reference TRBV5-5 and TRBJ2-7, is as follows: DAGVTQSPTHLIKTRGQQVTLRCSPISGHKSVSWYQQVLGQGPQFIFQYYEKEERGRGNFPDRFSARQFPNYSSELNVNALLLGDSALYLCASSLETGTRTYEQYFGPGTRLTVT.

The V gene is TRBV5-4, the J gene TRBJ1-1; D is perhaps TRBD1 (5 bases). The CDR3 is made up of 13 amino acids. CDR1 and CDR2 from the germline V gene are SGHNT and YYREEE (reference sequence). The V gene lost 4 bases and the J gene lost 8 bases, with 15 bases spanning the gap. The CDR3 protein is CASSPSSGQEAFF. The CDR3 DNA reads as TGTGCCAGCAGCCCAAGTTCCGGACAAGAAGCTTTCTTT.

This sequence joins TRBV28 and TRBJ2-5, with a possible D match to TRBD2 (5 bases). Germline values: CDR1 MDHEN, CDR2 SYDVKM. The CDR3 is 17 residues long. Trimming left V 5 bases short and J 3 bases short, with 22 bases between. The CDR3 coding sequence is TGTGCCAGCAGTAATCCCAGTAAGGCCGCCGGGGAAGAGACCCAGTACTTC. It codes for CASSNPSKAAGEETQYF.

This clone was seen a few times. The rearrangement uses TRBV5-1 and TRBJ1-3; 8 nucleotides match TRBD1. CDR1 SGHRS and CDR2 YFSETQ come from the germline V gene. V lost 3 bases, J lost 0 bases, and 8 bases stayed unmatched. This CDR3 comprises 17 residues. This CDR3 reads CASSSLGQALSGNTIYF. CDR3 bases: TGCGCCAGCAGCTCCTTGGGACAGGCGCTCTCTGGAAACACCATATATTTT.

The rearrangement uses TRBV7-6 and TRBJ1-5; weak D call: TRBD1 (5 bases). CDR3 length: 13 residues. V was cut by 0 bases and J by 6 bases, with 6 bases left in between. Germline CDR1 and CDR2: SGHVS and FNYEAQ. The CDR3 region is CASSLAGAQPQHF. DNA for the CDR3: TGTGCCAGCAGCTTAGCAGGGGCTCAGCCCCAGCATTTT. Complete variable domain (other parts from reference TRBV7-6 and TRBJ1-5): GAGVSQSPRYKVTKRGQDVALRCDPISGHVSLYWYRQALGQGPEFLTYFNYEAQQDKSGLPNDRFSAERPEGSISTLTIQRTEQRDSAMYRCASSLAGAQPQHFGDGTRLSIL.

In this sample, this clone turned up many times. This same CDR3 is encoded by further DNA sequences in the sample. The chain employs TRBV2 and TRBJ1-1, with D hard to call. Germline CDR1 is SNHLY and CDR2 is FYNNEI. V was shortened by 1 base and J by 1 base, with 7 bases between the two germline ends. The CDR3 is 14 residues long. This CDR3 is CASSEVGRNTEAFF. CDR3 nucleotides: TGTGCCAGCAGTGAAGTGGGGAGGAACACTGAAGCTTTCTTT.

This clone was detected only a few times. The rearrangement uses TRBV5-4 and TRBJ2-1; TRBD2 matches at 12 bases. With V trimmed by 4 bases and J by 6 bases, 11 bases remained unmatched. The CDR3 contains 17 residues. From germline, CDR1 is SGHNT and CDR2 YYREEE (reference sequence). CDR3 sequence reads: CASSPPRWTSGINEQFF. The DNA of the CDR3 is TGTGCCAGCAGCCCCCCCCGCTGGACTAGCGGGATCAATGAGCAGTTCTTC.

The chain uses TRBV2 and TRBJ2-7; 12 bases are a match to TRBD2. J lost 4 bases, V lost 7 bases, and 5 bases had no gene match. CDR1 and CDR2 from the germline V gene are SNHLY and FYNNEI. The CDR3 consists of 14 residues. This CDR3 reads CASNLAGGVYEQYF. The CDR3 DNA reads TGTGCCAGCAACCTAGCGGGAGGGGTGTACGAGCAGTACTTC.

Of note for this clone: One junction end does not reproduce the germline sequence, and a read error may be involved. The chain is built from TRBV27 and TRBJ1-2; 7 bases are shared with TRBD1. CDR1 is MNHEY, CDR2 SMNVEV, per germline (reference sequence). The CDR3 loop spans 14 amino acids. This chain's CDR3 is CASSFKGANYGYAF. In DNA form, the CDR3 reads TGTGCCAGCAGTTTTAAGGGGGCCAACTATGGCTACGCCTTC.

CDR3 residues: CASSQPPGETQYF. The CDR3 bases are TGTGCCAGCAGCCAACCCCCGGGCGAGACCCAGTACTTC. The chain uses TRBV7-2 and TRBJ2-5; no firm D call. The CDR3 runs to 13 residues. Germline-derived CDR1 and CDR2 are SGHTA and FQGNSA. V lost 5 bases and J 5 bases, leaving 12 bases between the germline ends.

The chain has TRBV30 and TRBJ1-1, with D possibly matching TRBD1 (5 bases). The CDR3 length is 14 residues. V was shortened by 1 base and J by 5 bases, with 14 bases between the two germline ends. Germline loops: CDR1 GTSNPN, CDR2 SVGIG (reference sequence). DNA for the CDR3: TGTGCCTGGAGTGACGGGGGGACGGGGACTGAAGCTTTCTTT. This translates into CAWSDGGTGTEAFF.

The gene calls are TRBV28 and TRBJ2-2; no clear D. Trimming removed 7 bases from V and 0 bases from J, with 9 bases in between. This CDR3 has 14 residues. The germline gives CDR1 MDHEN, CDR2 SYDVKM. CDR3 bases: TGTGCCAGCACCAATTTCGCGAACACCGGGGAGCTGTTTTTT. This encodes CASTNFANTGELFF.

The DNA of the CDR3 is TGTGCCAGTTATGAGGGACAGGGGGCCACTAATGAGCAGTTCTTC. Its translation: CASYEGQGATNEQFF. The chain combines TRBV5-4 with TRBJ2-1; 12 bases fit TRBD1. J lost 7 bases, V lost 8 bases, and 10 bases had no gene match. In germline, CDR1 is SGHNT, CDR2 YYREEE (reference sequence). The CDR3 consists of 15 residues.

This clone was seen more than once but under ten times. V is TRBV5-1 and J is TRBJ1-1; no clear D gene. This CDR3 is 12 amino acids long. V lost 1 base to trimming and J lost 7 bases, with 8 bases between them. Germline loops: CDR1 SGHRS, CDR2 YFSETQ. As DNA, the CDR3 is TGCGCCAGCAGCTTGCCGAACCGTGAAGCTTTCTTT. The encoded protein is CASSLPNREAFF.

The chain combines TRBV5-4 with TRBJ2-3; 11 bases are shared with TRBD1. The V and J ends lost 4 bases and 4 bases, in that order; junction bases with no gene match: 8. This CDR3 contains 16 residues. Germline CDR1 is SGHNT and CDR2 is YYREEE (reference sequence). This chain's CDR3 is CASSTRDRGEADTQYF. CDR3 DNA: TGTGCCAGCAGCACGCGGGACAGGGGGGAGGCAGATACGCAGTATTTT.

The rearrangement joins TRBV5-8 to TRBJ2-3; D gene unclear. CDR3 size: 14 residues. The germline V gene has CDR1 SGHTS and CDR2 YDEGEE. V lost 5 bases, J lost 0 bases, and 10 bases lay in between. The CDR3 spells CASRAEASTDTQYF. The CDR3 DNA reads TGTGCCAGCAGGGCAGAGGCTAGCACAGATACGCAGTATTTT.

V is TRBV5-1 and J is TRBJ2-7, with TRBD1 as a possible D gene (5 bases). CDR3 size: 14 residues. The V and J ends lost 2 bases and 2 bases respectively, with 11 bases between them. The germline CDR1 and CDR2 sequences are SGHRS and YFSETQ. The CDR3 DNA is TGCGCCAGCAGCTTAACTACAGGTACCTACGAGCAGTACTTC. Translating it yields CASSLTTGTYEQYF.

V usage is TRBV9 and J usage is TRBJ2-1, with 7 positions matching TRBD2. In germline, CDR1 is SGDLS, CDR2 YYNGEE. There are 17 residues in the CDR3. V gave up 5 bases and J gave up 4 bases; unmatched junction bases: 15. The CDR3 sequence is CASSYSDGLGVYNEQFF. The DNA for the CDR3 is TGTGCCAGCAGTTACTCCGACGGACTAGGGGTTTACAATGAGCAGTTCTTC.

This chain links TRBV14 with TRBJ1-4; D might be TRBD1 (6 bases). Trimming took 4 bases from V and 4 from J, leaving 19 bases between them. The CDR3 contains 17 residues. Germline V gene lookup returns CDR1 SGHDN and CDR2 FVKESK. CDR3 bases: TGTGCCAGCAGCCGGACTCTAGGGGGGCAGGGTAATGAAAAACTGTTTTTT. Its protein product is CASSRTLGGQGNEKLFF.

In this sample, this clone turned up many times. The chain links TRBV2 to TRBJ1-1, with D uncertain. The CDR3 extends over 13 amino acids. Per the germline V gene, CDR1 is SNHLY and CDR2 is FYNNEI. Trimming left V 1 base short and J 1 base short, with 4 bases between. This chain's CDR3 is CASSEVPNTEAFF. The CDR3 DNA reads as TGTGCCAGCAGTGAAGTCCCGAACACTGAAGCTTTCTTT.